This T cell receptor (beta chain) emerged from a study of memory CD4+ T cells and cytomegalovirus serostatus. General study results and limits: CD4+ memory repertoires contained about two fifths of the 164 reported CMV TCRbeta sequences.

Trimming cost V 4 bases and J 0 bases, with 12 bases left between them. The CDR3 is 15 amino acids. Germline V gene sequence: CDR1 SNHLY, CDR2 FYNNEI. The sort gate was single viable CD3+CD4+CD8-CD45RO+ cells for memory CD4+ T cells. Serum IgG to CMV pp150, pp28, p38 and p52 defined serostatus. A remark on this clone: Its antigen is unidentified.

Here immunoSEQ multiplex PCR was the method, and the copy in TCRdb shows in-frame clones only, minus some. The table includes roughly 60,000 clones, around 80% detected once. This receptor was taken from an adult in good health and CMV-seronegative. The sequenced sample consisted of memory CD4+ T cells from blood. The chain links TRBV2 to TRBJ1-2, with D hard to call. In DNA, the CDR3 is TGTGCCAGCAGTGGGCGAAGAAATGCTAACTATGGCTACACCTTC. Translating it yields CASSGRRNANYGYTF.